What follows are 32 T cell receptor beta chains derived from one specimen sequenced in a study of blood T cell repertoires in COVID-19. The protocol was immunoSEQ multiplex PCR, while the TCRdb copy is restricted to in-frame clones and leaves out a portion. The table records roughly 100,000 clones, 91% of them present only once. Sequenced material: peripheral blood. These receptors all stem from a young man with acute or convalescent COVID-19.

The chain employs TRBV29-1 and TRBJ1-2; TRBD1 agrees at 7 bases. Germline CDR1 reads SQVTM; CDR2 reads ANQGSEA. The CDR3 has 18 residues. Losses at the gene ends were 3 bases for V and 4 bases for J; bases not matched to a gene: 20. The CDR3 region has the DNA TGCAGCGTTGACGGTCAAATAAGGGGGCGCGCTCTGGCCTATGGCTACACCTTC. Its protein is CSVDGQIRGRALAYGYTF.

This sequence joins TRBV4-1 and TRBJ2-7; possible D gene TRBD1, 6 bases. The germline V and J ends were trimmed by 3 bases and 1 base, with 19 bases remaining between them. The CDR3 runs to 17 residues. Looked up from germline, CDR1 is MGHRA and CDR2 is YSYEKL. CDR3 bases: TGCGCCAGCAGCCACCCGGGACATCCCTTATCTTCCTACGAGCAGTACTTC. This sequence encodes CASSHPGHPLSSYEQYF.

The chain recombines TRBV7-9 with TRBJ1-3; D might be TRBD1 (6 bases). V was shortened by 2 bases and J by 0 bases, with 14 bases between the two germline ends. The CDR3 has 17 amino acids. Germline-derived CDR1 and CDR2 are SEHNR and FQNEAQ (reference sequence). CDR3 region: CASSLLTGQYSGNTIYF. The CDR3 nucleotides are TGTGCCAGCAGCTTACTGACAGGTCAATACTCTGGAAACACCATATATTTT.

The CDR3 region is CATSDQQFSGANVLTF. For the CDR3, the DNA is TGTGCCACCAGTGACCAACAGTTTTCTGGGGCCAACGTCCTGACTTTC. This rearrangement joins TRBV24-1 to TRBJ2-6; no firm D call. CDR3 length: 16 residues. Germline CDR1 and CDR2: KGHDR and SFDVKD. Trimming cost V 4 bases and J 1 base, with 10 bases left between them.

With regard to this clone: Other DNA sequences in this sample translate to the same CDR3. The chain carries TRBV7-2 and TRBJ2-7, with 8 nucleotides matching TRBD1. V lost 5 bases and J lost 2; bases outside the gene matches: 5. The V gene's germline CDR1 is SGHTA and CDR2 FQGNSA. The CDR3 runs 14 residues. The CDR3 sequence is CASSTRQGTYEQYF. The CDR3 coding sequence is TGTGCCAGCAGCACACGACAGGGGACCTACGAGCAGTACTTC. The full variable domain, in which reference TRBV7-2 and TRBJ2-7 provide the parts outside the CDR3, is GAGVSQSPSNKVTEKGKDVELRCDPISGHTALYWYRQSLGQGLEFLIYFQGNSAPDKSGLPSDRFSAERTGGSVSTLTIQRTQQEDSAVYLCASSTRQGTYEQYFGPGTRLTVT.

The V and J genes are TRBV7-9 and TRBJ1-5, with D perhaps matching TRBD1 (5 bases). This CDR3 contains 13 residues. Germline assignment: CDR1 SEHNR and CDR2 FQNEAQ (reference sequence). Trimming removed 8 bases from V and 6 bases from J, with 14 bases in between. This chain's CDR3 is CASSQGLGQPQHF. In DNA, the CDR3 is TGTGCCAGCTCCCAGGGTCTCGGTCAGCCCCAGCATTTT. Using reference TRBV7-9 and TRBJ1-5 for the parts outside the CDR3, the full variable domain is DTGVSQNPRHKITKRGQNVTFRCDPISEHNRLYWYRQTLGQGPEFLTYFQNEAQLEKSRLLSDRFSAERPKGSFSTLEIQRTEQGDSAMYLCASSQGLGQPQHFGDGTRLSIL.

The chain recombines TRBV5-1 with TRBJ2-7; 7 positions agree with TRBD1. Trimming cost V 6 bases and J 0 bases; bases outside gene matches: 9. Germline V gene data show CDR1 as SGHRS and CDR2 as YFSETQ. The CDR3 covers 15 residues. For the CDR3, the DNA is TGCGCCAGCAACCTTCAGGGGGACAGCTCCTACGAGCAGTACTTC. It is translated as CASNLQGDSSYEQYF.

This clone was observed a single time. This chain connects TRBV3-1 (or the pseudogene TRBV3-2) to TRBJ1-5, with D unresolved. V was clipped by 1 base and J by 4 bases, with 5 bases between them. The CDR3 length is 13 residues. The germline V gene encodes CDR1 LGHDT and CDR2 YNNKEL (reference sequence). As DNA, the CDR3 is TGTGCCAGCAGCCAAGGAGGGAATCAGCCCCAGCATTTT. Its protein product is CASSQGGNQPQHF.

The CDR3 nucleotides are TGTGCCAGCAGTGAAGTCAGGGGGCACTATGGCTACACCTTC. Its translation: CASSEVRGHYGYTF. V usage is TRBV2 and J usage is TRBJ1-2; TRBD1 agrees at 8 bases. V shed 1 base and J 3 bases; nucleotides not matched to a gene: 1. Germline CDR1 reads SNHLY; CDR2 reads FYNNEI. This CDR3 region has 14 residues. The full variable domain, its missing parts supplied by reference TRBV2 and TRBJ1-2, is EPEVTQTPSHQVTQMGQEVILRCVPISNHLYFYWYRQILGQKVEFLVSFYNNEISEKSEIFDDQFSVERPDGSNFTLKIRSTKLEDSAMYFCASSEVRGHYGYTFGSGTRLTVV.

The V gene is TRBV5-6, the J gene TRBJ1-5; D may be TRBD1 (5 bases). Trimming stripped 4 bases from V and 7 bases from J, with 21 bases between. The CDR3 spans 16 residues. Germline CDR1 SGHDT, CDR2 YYEEEE. The CDR3 here is CASSPGRTTPEQPQHF. CDR3 nucleotides: TGTGCCAGCAGCCCCGGACGGACAACGCCTGAACAGCCCCAGCATTTT.

The V and J genes are TRBV12-5 and TRBJ2-6; D is uncertain. Germline V gene data show CDR1 as LGHNT and CDR2 as FRNRAP. V was pared by 7 bases and J by 0 bases, with 10 bases between. The CDR3 consists of 15 residues. CDR3 residues: CASALLPSGANVLTF. DNA for the CDR3: TGTGCTAGTGCCCTTCTCCCCTCTGGGGCCAACGTCCTGACTTTC.

The V and J genes are TRBV7-6 and TRBJ2-7; 9 bases match TRBD1. The CDR3 sequence is 13 residues long. The V segment lost 5 bases and the J segment 6 bases; nucleotides outside the gene matches: 5. Germline CDR1 and CDR2: SGHVS and FNYEAQ. The CDR3 region has the DNA TGTGCCAGCAGCCGGGACAGGGCGGGCGAGCAGTACTTC. The encoded protein is CASSRDRAGEQYF.

The chain recombines TRBV9 with TRBJ1-1; D gene ambiguous. Germline CDR1 reads SGDLS; CDR2 reads YYNGEE. Trimming left V 1 base short and J 10 bases short, with 20 bases between. The CDR3 is 15 residues long. CDR3 bases: TGTGCCAGCAGCGTAAGCCCCACCGAGGGTTTGGCAGCTTTCTTT. Translating gives CASSVSPTEGLAAFF.

The chain couples TRBV14 to TRBJ2-3, with 7 bases fitting TRBD1. CDR1 is SGHDN, CDR2 FVKESK, per germline. Germline trimming cut 3 bases from V and 5 bases from J; bases unmatched to any gene: 5. The CDR3 is 14 residues long. CDR3 nucleotide sequence: TGTGCCAGCAGCCAGCGCCACAGGGGAGATACGCAGTATTTT. Translation gives CASSQRHRGDTQYF.

CDR3 amino acids: CASSVDRGNTGELFF. The CDR3 region has the DNA TGTGCCAGTAGTGTGGACAGGGGAAACACCGGGGAGCTGTTTTTT. The rearrangement joins TRBV19 to TRBJ2-2; TRBD1 matches at 9 bases. V trimming: 5 bases; J trimming: 2 bases; junction bases outside the gene matches: 3. The CDR3 spans 15 residues. Germline V CDR1 and CDR2: LNHDA, SQIVND (reference sequence).

The chain's CDR3 is CASSLALTPGGFNVLTF. CDR3 coding DNA: TGTGCCAGCAGCTTAGCCCTCACGCCTGGGGGGTTCAACGTCCTGACTTTC. This chain connects TRBV7-9 to TRBJ2-6; D perhaps matches TRBD2 (6 bases). Germline lookup yields CDR1 SEHNR and CDR2 FQNEAQ (reference sequence). The V end was cut by 0 bases, the J end by 9 bases, with 18 bases between. This CDR3 region has 17 residues.

V usage is TRBV5-1 and J usage is TRBJ1-3, with a possible D match to TRBD1 (6 bases). CDR1 and CDR2 (germline): SGHRS, YFSETQ. Trimming pared 4 bases from V and 2 bases from J, leaving 19 bases between. CDR3 length equals 17 residues. CDR3 amino acids: CASSLLKQGLAGNTIYF. For the CDR3, the DNA is TGCGCCAGCAGCCTTTTAAAACAGGGATTGGCTGGAAACACCATATATTTT.

The J gene is TRBJ1-1, the V gene TRBV18; TRBD1 is a possible D gene (5 bases). Germline values: CDR1 KGHSH, CDR2 LQKENI. The CDR3 is 17 amino acids. V was clipped by 2 bases and J by 4 bases, with 20 bases between them. The CDR3 spells CASSPGARAHEGTEAFF. The CDR3, as DNA: TGTGCCAGCTCACCAGGGGCAAGGGCCCATGAAGGCACTGAAGCTTTCTTT. Drawing the rest from reference TRBV18 and TRBJ1-1, the complete variable domain is NAGVMQNPRHLVRRRGQEARLRCSPMKGHSHVYWYRQLPEEGLKFMVYLQKENIIDESGMPKERFSAEFPKEGPSILRIQQVVRGDSAAYFCASSPGARAHEGTEAFFGQGTRLTVV.

The rearrangement uses TRBV4-1 and TRBJ2-1, with D possibly TRBD1 on 7 matching bases. V was trimmed by 1 base and J by 2 bases, leaving 9 bases between them. Germline CDR1 and CDR2: MGHRA and YSYEKL. The CDR3 has 15 amino acids. The CDR3, as DNA: TGCGCCAGCAGCCAAGCAGGGGGGACCTACAATGAGCAGTTCTTC. It translates to CASSQAGGTYNEQFF.

The CDR3 DNA sequence: TGTGCCTGGTGGGACAGGGAATTCTATGGCTACACCTTC. This sequence encodes CAWWDREFYGYTF. This rearrangement joins TRBV30 to TRBJ1-2, with 9 bases identical to TRBD1. CDR3 size: 13 residues. The germline CDR1 and CDR2 sequences are GTSNPN and SVGIG (reference sequence). With 5 bases clipped from V and 4 bases from J, the junction kept 5 bases outside the gene matches.

The gene calls are TRBV11-2 and TRBJ2-2; TRBD1 matches at 8 bases. The CDR3 has 17 amino acids. Trimming removed 1 base from V and 6 bases from J; junction bases left unmatched: 10. Germline V gene data show CDR1 as SGHAT and CDR2 as FQNNGV. The chain's CDR3 is CASSLAGGQGWAGELFF. The CDR3 region has the DNA TGTGCCAGCAGCTTAGCAGGGGGCCAGGGCTGGGCCGGGGAGCTGTTTTTT.

This sequence joins TRBV27 and TRBJ1-1; unclear D gene. With 2 bases removed from V and 2 bases from J, the gap between germline ends came to 9 bases. This CDR3 has 14 residues. Germline CDR1 reads MNHEY; CDR2 reads SMNVEV (reference sequence). The CDR3 protein is CASSLQDSNTEAFF. In DNA form, the CDR3 reads TGTGCCAGCAGTTTACAGGATTCAAACACTGAAGCTTTCTTT.

The rearrangement joins TRBV3-1 (or the pseudogene TRBV3-2) to TRBJ1-4; no firm D call. V gave up 4 bases and J gave up 6 bases, with 12 bases separating them. The germline V gene has CDR1 LGHDT and CDR2 YNNKEL (reference sequence). CDR3 length equals 14 residues. The CDR3 is CASSLRGIDEKLFF. DNA of the CDR3: TGTGCCAGCAGCCTGCGGGGAATCGATGAAAAACTGTTTTTT.

The V gene is TRBV11-2, the J gene TRBJ1-1, with a possible D match to TRBD1 (5 bases). Trimming took off 2 bases at V and 5 bases at J, with 15 bases between the two ends. The germline gives CDR1 SGHAT, CDR2 FQNNGV. The CDR3 extends over 15 amino acids. The CDR3 loop is CASSLYLGRATEAFF. DNA for the CDR3: TGTGCCAGCAGCTTATATTTGGGCAGGGCGACTGAAGCTTTCTTT.

This chain links TRBV11-2 with TRBJ2-4, with TRBD2 as a possible D gene (5 bases). The CDR3 spans 15 residues. The germline V and J ends were trimmed by 5 bases and 1 base, with 12 bases remaining between them. CDR1 is SGHAT, CDR2 FQNNGV, per germline. For the CDR3, the DNA is TGTGCCAGCAGCCCCGGCGGGTCTGCCAAAAACATTCAGTACTTC. It is translated as CASSPGGSAKNIQYF.

This chain links TRBV25-1 with TRBJ1-2; 7 bases fit TRBD1. The CDR3 loop spans 15 amino acids. Germline V lookup: CDR1 MGHDK, CDR2 SYGVNS. The trim removed 2 bases at V and 8 bases at J, leaving 11 bases unmatched. The chain's CDR3 is CASSERDRVGRGYTF. For the CDR3, the DNA is TGTGCCAGCAGTGAACGTGACAGGGTGGGACGGGGCTACACCTTC.

J is TRBJ1-4 and V is TRBV5-1; D not resolved. V lost 0 bases to trimming and J lost 8 bases, with 14 bases between them. This CDR3 spans 15 amino acids. Per the germline V gene, CDR1 is SGHRS and CDR2 is YFSETQ. The DNA for the CDR3 is TGCGCCAGCAGCTTGGCGGGAGAGGTCCAAGAAAAACTGTTTTTT. This sequence encodes CASSLAGEVQEKLFF.

This chain connects TRBV3-1 (or the pseudogene TRBV3-2) to TRBJ2-4; no definite D call. The CDR3 is 15 residues long. Germline values: CDR1 LGHDT, CDR2 YNNKEL (reference sequence). V dropped 4 bases and J dropped 1 base, with 11 bases sitting between them. The CDR3 bases are TGTGCCAGCAGCCCAGTCCAGACTGCCAAAAACATTCAGTACTTC. It yields the protein CASSPVQTAKNIQYF.

V is TRBV30 and J is TRBJ2-1, with 13 bases matching TRBD2. CDR1 is GTSNPN, CDR2 SVGIG, per germline (reference sequence). J gave up 8 bases and V 0 bases, and 10 bases lay outside the gene matches. This CDR3 has 17 residues. As DNA, the CDR3 is TGTGCCTGGAGTGTTCCTACAGGACTAGCGGGAGTCGATGAGCAGTTCTTC. Residues: CAWSVPTGLAGVDEQFF.

The rearrangement joins TRBV6-5 to TRBJ1-1; 7 bases align to TRBD1. This CDR3 comprises 16 residues. J was trimmed by 6 bases and V by 2 bases; bases with no gene match: 12. Looked up from germline, CDR1 is MNHEY and CDR2 is SVGAGI. The CDR3 region has the DNA TGTGCCAGCAGTTACACCCGACAGGGTCGGGCGCCTGAAGCTTTCTTT. It codes for CASSYTRQGRAPEAFF.

V usage is TRBV11-2 and J usage is TRBJ2-7, with D hard to call. Germline CDR1 reads SGHAT; CDR2 reads FQNNGV. Trimming removed 3 bases from V and 4 bases from J, with 10 bases in between. The CDR3 extends over 13 amino acids. This chain's CDR3 is CASSFPGLYEQYF. CDR3 coding DNA: TGTGCCAGCAGCTTCCCGGGTTTATACGAGCAGTACTTC.

The genes are TRBV19 and TRBJ2-2, with 7 bases matching TRBD2. This CDR3 is 14 amino acids long. V was clipped by 8 bases and J by 8 bases; unmatched bases: 11. CDR1 and CDR2 from the germline V gene are LNHDA and SQIVND (reference sequence). The CDR3 DNA sequence: TGTGCCAGTCACCGGGGGGACGCCCGGGGGGAGCTGTTTTTT. It specifies CASHRGDARGELFF.